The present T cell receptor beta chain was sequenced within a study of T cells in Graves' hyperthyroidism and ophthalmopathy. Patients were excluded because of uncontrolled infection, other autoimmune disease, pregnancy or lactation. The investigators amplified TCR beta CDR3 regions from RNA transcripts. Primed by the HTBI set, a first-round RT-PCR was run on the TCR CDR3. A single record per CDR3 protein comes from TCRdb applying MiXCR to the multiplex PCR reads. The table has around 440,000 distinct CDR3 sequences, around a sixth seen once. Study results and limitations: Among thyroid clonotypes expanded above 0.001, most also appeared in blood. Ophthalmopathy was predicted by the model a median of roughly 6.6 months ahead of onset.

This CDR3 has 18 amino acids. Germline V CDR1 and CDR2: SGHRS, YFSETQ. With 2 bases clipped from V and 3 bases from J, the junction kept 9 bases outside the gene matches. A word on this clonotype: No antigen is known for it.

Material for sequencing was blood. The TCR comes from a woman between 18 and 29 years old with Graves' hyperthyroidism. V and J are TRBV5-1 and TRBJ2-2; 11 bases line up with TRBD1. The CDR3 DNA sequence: TGCGCCAGCAGCTTACGGACAGGGGGCCCACAATACACCGGGGAGCTGTTTTTT. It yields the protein CASSLRTGGPQYTGELFF.